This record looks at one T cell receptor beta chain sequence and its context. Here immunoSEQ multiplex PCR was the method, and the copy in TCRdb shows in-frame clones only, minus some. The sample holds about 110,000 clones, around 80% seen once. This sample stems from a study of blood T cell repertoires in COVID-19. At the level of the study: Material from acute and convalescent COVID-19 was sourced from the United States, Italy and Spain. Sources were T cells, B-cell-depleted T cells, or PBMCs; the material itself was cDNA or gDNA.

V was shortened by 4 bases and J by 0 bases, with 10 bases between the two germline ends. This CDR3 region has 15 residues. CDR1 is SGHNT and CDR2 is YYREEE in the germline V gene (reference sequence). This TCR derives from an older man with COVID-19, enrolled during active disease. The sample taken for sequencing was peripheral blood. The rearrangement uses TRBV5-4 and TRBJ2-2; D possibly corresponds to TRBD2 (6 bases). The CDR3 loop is CASSPRDSNTGELFF. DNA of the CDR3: TGTGCCAGCAGCCCCCGGGACTCGAACACCGGGGAGCTGTTTTTT.